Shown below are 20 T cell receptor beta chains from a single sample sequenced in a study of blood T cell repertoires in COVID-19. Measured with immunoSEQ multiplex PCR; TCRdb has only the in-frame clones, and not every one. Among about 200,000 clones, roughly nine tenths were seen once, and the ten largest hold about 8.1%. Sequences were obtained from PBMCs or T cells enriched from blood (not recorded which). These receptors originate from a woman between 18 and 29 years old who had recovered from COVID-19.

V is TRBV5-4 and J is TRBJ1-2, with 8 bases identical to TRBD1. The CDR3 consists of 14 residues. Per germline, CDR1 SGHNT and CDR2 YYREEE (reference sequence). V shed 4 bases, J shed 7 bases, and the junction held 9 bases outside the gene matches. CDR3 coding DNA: TGTGCCAGCAGCAGATCAGGGGGCCAGCTTGGCTACACCTTC. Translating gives CASSRSGGQLGYTF.

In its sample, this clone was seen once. CDR3 in DNA: TGTGCCAGCAGCCCGCGTCTTGGACAGGGTTCCTATGGCTACACCTTC. This encodes CASSPRLGQGSYGYTF. The chain links TRBV9 to TRBJ1-2, with TRBD1 matching over 8 bases. The V gene's germline CDR1 is SGDLS and CDR2 YYNGEE. The CDR3 covers 16 residues. With V trimmed by 4 bases and J by 4 bases, 12 bases remained unmatched.

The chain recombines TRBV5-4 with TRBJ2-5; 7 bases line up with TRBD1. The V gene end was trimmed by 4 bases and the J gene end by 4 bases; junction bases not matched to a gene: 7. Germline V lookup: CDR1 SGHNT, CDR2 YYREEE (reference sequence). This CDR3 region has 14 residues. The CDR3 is CASSELTGRETQYF. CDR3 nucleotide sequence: TGTGCCAGCAGCGAGTTGACAGGGAGAGAGACCCAGTACTTC.

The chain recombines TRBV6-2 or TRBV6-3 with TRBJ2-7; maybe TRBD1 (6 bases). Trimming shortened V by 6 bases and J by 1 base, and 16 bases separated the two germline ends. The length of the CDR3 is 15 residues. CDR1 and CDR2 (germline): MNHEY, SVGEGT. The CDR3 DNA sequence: TGTGCCAGCAGCCCTGGGGACATCGGTTCCTACGAGCAGTACTTC. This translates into CASSPGDIGSYEQYF.

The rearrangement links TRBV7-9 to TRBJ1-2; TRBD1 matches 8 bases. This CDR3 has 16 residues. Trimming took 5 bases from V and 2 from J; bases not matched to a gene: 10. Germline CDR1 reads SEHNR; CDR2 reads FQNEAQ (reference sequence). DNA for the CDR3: TGTGCCAGCAGCCCAGGGGGCGGGACAAAGAACTATGGCTACACCTTC. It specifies CASSPGGGTKNYGYTF.

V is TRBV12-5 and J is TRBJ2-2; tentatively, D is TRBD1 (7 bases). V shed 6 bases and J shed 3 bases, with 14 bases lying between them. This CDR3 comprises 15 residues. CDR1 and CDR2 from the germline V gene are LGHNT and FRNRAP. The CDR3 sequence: CASGGQVADTGELFF. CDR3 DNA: TGTGCTAGTGGCGGACAGGTAGCGGACACCGGGGAGCTGTTTTTT. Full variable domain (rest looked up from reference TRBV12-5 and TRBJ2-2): DARVTQTPRHKVTEMGQEVTMRCQPILGHNTVFWYRQTMMQGLELLAYFRNRAPLDDSGMPKDRFSAEMPDATLATLKIQPSEPRDSAVYFCASGGQVADTGELFFGEGSRLTVL.

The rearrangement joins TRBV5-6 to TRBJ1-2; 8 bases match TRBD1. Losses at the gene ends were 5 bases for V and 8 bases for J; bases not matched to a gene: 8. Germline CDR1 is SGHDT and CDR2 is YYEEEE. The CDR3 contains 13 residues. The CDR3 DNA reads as TGTGCCAGCAGTTCGACAGGGGAGGAAGGCTACACCTTC. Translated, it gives CASSSTGEEGYTF.

The CDR3 sequence is CASTGSGNQPQHF. The CDR3 coding sequence is TGTGCCAGTACAGGGTCAGGCAATCAGCCCCAGCATTTT. The chain joins TRBV7-8 to TRBJ1-5, with D possibly being TRBD1 (6 bases). V was trimmed by 9 bases and J by 2 bases, leaving 11 bases between them. Germline CDR1 is SGHVS and CDR2 is FQNEAQ. The CDR3 loop spans 13 amino acids.

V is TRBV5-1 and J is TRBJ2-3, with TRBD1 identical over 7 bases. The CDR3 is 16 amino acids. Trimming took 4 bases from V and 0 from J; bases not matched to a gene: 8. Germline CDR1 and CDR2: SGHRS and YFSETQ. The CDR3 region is CASSDMTGKSTDTQYF. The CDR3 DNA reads TGCGCCAGCAGCGATATGACAGGGAAAAGCACAGATACGCAGTATTTT.

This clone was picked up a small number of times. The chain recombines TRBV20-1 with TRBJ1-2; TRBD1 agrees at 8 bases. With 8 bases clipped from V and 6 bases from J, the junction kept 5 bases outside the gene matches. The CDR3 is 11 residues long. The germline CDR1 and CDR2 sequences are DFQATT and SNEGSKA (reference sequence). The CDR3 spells CSSGGADGYTF. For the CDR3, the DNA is TGCAGTTCAGGGGGCGCGGATGGCTACACCTTC.

Here the CDR3 DNA reads TGTGCCAGCCTTTGGGACAGAAGGAATCATGAAGCTTTCTTT. Translating it yields CASLWDRRNHEAFF. V usage is TRBV6-5 and J usage is TRBJ1-1; 7 bases agree with TRBD1. CDR1 is MNHEY, CDR2 SVGAGI, per germline. This CDR3 has 14 amino acids. With 8 bases clipped from V and 7 bases from J, the junction kept 13 bases outside the gene matches.

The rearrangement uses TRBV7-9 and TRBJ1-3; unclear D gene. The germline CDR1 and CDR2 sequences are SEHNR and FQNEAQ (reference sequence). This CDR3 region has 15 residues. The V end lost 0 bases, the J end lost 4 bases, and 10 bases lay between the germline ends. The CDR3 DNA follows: TGTGCCAGCAGCTTAGCTGGGCCCAAGGGAAACACCATATATTTT. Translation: CASSLAGPKGNTIYF.

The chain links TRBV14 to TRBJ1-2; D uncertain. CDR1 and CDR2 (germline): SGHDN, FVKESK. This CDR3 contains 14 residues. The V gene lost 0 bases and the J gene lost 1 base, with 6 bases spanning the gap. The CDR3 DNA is TGTGCCAGCAGCCAAGAAGCGTTTAACTATGGCTACACCTTC. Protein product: CASSQEAFNYGYTF.

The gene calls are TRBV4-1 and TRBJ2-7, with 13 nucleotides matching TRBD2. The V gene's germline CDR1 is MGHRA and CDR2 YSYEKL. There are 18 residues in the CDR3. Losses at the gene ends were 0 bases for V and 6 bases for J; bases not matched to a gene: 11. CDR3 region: CASSQDMGLAGTNREQYF. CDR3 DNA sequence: TGCGCCAGCAGCCAAGATATGGGACTAGCGGGGACGAATCGCGAGCAGTACTTC.

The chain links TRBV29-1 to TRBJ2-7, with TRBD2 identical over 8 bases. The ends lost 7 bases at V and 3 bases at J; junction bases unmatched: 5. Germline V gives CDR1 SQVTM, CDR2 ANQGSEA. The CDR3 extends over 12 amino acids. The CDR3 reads CSGGTSLYEQYF. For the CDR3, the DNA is TGCAGCGGAGGGACTAGTCTCTACGAGCAGTACTTC.

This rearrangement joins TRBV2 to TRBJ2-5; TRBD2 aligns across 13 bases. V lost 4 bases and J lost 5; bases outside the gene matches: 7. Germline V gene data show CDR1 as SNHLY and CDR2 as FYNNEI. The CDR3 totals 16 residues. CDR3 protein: CASSARTSGGGETQYF. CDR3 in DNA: TGTGCCAGCAGTGCAAGGACTAGCGGGGGTGGTGAGACCCAGTACTTC.

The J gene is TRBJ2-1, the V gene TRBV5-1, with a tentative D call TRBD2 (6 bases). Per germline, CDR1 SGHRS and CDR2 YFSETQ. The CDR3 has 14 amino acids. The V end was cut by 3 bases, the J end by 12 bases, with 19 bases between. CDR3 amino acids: CASSSSQEGLGQFF. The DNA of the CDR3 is TGCGCCAGCAGCTCCTCTCAGGAGGGGTTAGGGCAGTTCTTC.

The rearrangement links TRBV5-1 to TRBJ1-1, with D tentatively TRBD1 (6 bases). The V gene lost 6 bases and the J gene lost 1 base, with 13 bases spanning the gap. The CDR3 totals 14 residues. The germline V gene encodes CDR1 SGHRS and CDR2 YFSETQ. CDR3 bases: TGCGCCAGCACCAACAGGGCGGCGAACACTGAAGCTTTCTTT. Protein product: CASTNRAANTEAFF.

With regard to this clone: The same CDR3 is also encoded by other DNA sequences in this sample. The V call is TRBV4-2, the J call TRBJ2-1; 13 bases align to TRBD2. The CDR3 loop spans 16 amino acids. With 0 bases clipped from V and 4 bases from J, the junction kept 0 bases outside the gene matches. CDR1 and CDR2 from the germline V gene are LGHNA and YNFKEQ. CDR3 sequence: CASSQELAGGYNEQFF. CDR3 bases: TGTGCCAGCAGCCAAGAACTAGCGGGGGGGTACAATGAGCAGTTCTTC.

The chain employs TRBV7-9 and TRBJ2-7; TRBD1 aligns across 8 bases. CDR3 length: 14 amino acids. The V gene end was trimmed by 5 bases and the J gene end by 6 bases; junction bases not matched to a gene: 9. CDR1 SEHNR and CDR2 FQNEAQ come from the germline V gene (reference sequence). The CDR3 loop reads CASSRLDRGGEQYF. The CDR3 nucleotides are TGTGCCAGCAGCCGCCTAGACAGGGGAGGCGAGCAGTACTTC.